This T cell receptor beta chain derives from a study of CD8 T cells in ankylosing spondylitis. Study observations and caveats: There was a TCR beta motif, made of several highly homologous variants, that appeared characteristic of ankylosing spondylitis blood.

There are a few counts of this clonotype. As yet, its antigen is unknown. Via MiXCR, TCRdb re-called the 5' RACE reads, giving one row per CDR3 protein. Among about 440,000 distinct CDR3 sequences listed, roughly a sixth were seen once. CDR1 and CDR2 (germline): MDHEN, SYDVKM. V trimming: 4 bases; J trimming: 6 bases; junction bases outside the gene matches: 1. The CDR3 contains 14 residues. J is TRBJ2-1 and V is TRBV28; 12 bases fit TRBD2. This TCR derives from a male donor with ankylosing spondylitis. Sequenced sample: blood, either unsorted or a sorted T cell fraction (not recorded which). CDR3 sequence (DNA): TGTGCCAGCAGTTCTAGCGGGAGGGCCAATGAGCAGTTCTTC. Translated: CASSSSGRANEQFF. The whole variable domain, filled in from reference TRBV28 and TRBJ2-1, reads DVKVTQSSRYLVKRTGEKVFLECVQDMDHENMFWYRQDPGLGLRLIYFSYDVKMKEKGDIPEGYSVSREKKERFSLILESASTNQTSMYLCASSSSGRANEQFFGPGTRLTVL.